This is a list of T cell receptor beta chains from one sample in a study of cytomegalovirus exposure and HLA in healthy donors. Libraries were prepared by immunoSEQ multiplex PCR; TCRdb keeps only in-frame clonotypes and omits some of them. The sample holds some 110,000 clones, 70% to 80% seen once. What was sequenced was PBMCs. The receptors come from a man in his forties or fifties in good health and CMV-seropositive. CDR3s include the opening cysteine and the closing phenylalanine or tryptophan. Each record gives: D gene, J gene, V gene, clone size, CDR3 DNA, CDR3 protein. D genes are given only for firm matches. Expanded clones get a size class; other rows say once, few or many, or leave the size out.

d_call: -
j_call: TRBJ2-3
v_call: TRBV5-1
clone_size: -
cdr3_nt: TGCGCCAGCAGCTCAGGGAGCACAGATACGCAGTATTTT
cdr3_aa: CASSSGSTDTQYF

d_call: TRBD1
j_call: TRBJ1-5
v_call: TRBV6-1
clone_size: -
cdr3_nt: TGTGCCAGCAACCCCGGGACAGGATTCAATCAGCCCCAGCATTTT
cdr3_aa: CASNPGTGFNQPQHF

d_call: -
j_call: TRBJ1-1
v_call: TRBV5-1
clone_size: -
cdr3_nt: TGCGCCAGCAGCTTGGCAGGGTTGCCCACTGAAGCTTTCTTT
cdr3_aa: CASSLAGLPTEAFF

d_call: TRBD1
j_call: TRBJ2-1
v_call: TRBV11-1
clone_size: few
cdr3_nt: TGTGCCAGCAGCACCCAGCTGGGACAGTACAATGAGCAGTTCTTC
cdr3_aa: CASSTQLGQYNEQFF

d_call: -
j_call: TRBJ2-1
v_call: TRBV11-2
clone_size: -
cdr3_nt: TGTGCCAGCAGCTTATTAGGGGGTAAGAATGAGCAGTTCTTC
cdr3_aa: CASSLLGGKNEQFF

d_call: TRBD1
j_call: TRBJ2-7
v_call: TRBV7-6
clone_size: -
cdr3_nt: TGTGCCAGCAGCCTTGGGACAGGGGGCACCTACGAGCAGTACTTC
cdr3_aa: CASSLGTGGTYEQYF

d_call: -
j_call: TRBJ2-7
v_call: TRBV5-8
clone_size: -
cdr3_nt: TGTGCCAGCAGGGCATGGGAGCAGTACTTC
cdr3_aa: CASRAWEQYF

d_call: TRBD2
j_call: TRBJ2-1
v_call: TRBV29-1
clone_size: -
cdr3_nt: TGCAGCGCGGGTATAGCGGGAGATGGGGATGAGCAGTTCTTC
cdr3_aa: CSAGIAGDGDEQFF

d_call: -
j_call: TRBJ2-7
v_call: TRBV29-1
clone_size: once
cdr3_nt: TGCAGCGTTACCGACAGTTCCTACGAGCAGTACTTC
cdr3_aa: CSVTDSSYEQYF

d_call: TRBD1
j_call: TRBJ2-5
v_call: TRBV7-9
clone_size: once
cdr3_nt: TGTGCCAGCAGCTTGGGACAGGTAGAGACCCAGTACTTC
cdr3_aa: CASSLGQVETQYF

d_call: -
j_call: TRBJ2-5
v_call: TRBV6-6
clone_size: -
cdr3_nt: TGTGCCACCTCGGGGCTAGCGGAGACCCAGTACTTC
cdr3_aa: CATSGLAETQYF

d_call: TRBD1
j_call: TRBJ1-6
v_call: TRBV6-5
clone_size: -
cdr3_nt: TGTGCCAGCAGTTACCTTGGACAGGGGAATTCACCCCTCCACTTT
cdr3_aa: CASSYLGQGNSPLHF

d_call: -
j_call: TRBJ2-3
v_call: TRBV19
clone_size: -
cdr3_nt: TGTGCCAGTAGAACAGCAGATACGCAGTATTTT
cdr3_aa: CASRTADTQYF

d_call: TRBD2
j_call: TRBJ2-1
v_call: TRBV5-1
clone_size: -
cdr3_nt: TGCGCCAGCAGCTTGGTAGCTAGCGGGACGTTTCAGGTCCGGGGCTACAATGAGCAGTTCTTC
cdr3_aa: CASSLVASGTFQVRGYNEQFF

d_call: -
j_call: TRBJ2-4
v_call: TRBV6-5
clone_size: -
cdr3_nt: TGTGCCAGCAGTCGGGTTCGGGGTACCAAAAACATTCAGTACTTC
cdr3_aa: CASSRVRGTKNIQYF

d_call: -
j_call: TRBJ2-5
v_call: TRBV15
clone_size: -
cdr3_nt: TGTGCCACCAGCAGCGGACTGGAGCAAGAGACCCAGTACTTC
cdr3_aa: CATSSGLEQETQYF

d_call: -
j_call: TRBJ2-1
v_call: TRBV29-1
clone_size: -
cdr3_nt: TGCAGCCTCGCTCGGGGATTCTACAATGAGCAGTTCTTC
cdr3_aa: CSLARGFYNEQFF

d_call: TRBD2
j_call: TRBJ2-1
v_call: TRBV5-1
clone_size: -
cdr3_nt: TGCGCCAGCAGCTTGGGGACTAGCGGGGGGGCAAGAGAGCAGTTCTTC
cdr3_aa: CASSLGTSGGAREQFF

d_call: -
j_call: TRBJ1-2
v_call: TRBV7-2
clone_size: -
cdr3_nt: TGTGCCAGCAGCTTAGAGGCGGGTTTGAATGGTGGCTACACCTTC
cdr3_aa: CASSLEAGLNGGYTF

d_call: TRBD2
j_call: TRBJ2-7
v_call: TRBV6-1
clone_size: -
cdr3_nt: TGTGCCAGCACCCTGGGCGGGGGTTCCTACGAGCAGTACTTC
cdr3_aa: CASTLGGGSYEQYF

d_call: -
j_call: TRBJ2-1
v_call: TRBV5-1
clone_size: few
cdr3_nt: TGCGCCAGCAGCGACAGTACCTACAATGAGCAGTTCTTC
cdr3_aa: CASSDSTYNEQFF

d_call: TRBD1
j_call: TRBJ2-7
v_call: TRBV7-6
clone_size: -
cdr3_nt: TGTGCCAGCAGCTTACAGGGGACAGCAACCTACGAGCAGTACTTC
cdr3_aa: CASSLQGTATYEQYF

d_call: TRBD1
j_call: TRBJ2-7
v_call: TRBV7-9
clone_size: -
cdr3_nt: TGTGCCAGCAGCCCCCTCGGGACAGGGAACTCCTACGAGCAGTACTTC
cdr3_aa: CASSPLGTGNSYEQYF

d_call: -
j_call: TRBJ2-3
v_call: TRBV5-1
clone_size: -
cdr3_nt: TGCGCCAGCAGCTTGGCCTCGGGAACAGATACGCAGTATTTT
cdr3_aa: CASSLASGTDTQYF

d_call: -
j_call: TRBJ2-3
v_call: TRBV13
clone_size: -
cdr3_nt: TGTGCCAGCAGCCCATGGGGGTACGGGGGAAGCACAGATACGCAGTATTTT
cdr3_aa: CASSPWGYGGSTDTQYF

d_call: -
j_call: TRBJ1-1
v_call: TRBV6-6
clone_size: -
cdr3_nt: TGTGCCAGCAGTTACCAGGGTCGGCAGGGTGAGACTGAAGCTTTCTTT
cdr3_aa: CASSYQGRQGETEAFF

d_call: TRBD1
j_call: TRBJ1-3
v_call: TRBV5-8
clone_size: -
cdr3_nt: TGTGCCAGCAGCCTCCCTTCCGGGACAGCGATAAACACCATATATTTT
cdr3_aa: CASSLPSGTAINTIYF

d_call: TRBD2
j_call: TRBJ2-5
v_call: TRBV2
clone_size: -
cdr3_nt: TGTGCCAGCTGGATAAAGGGCGGGAGGGAAGGAGAGACCCAGTACTTC
cdr3_aa: CASWIKGGREGETQYF

d_call: TRBD1
j_call: TRBJ2-1
v_call: TRBV9
clone_size: -
cdr3_nt: TGTGCCAGCAGCGTAGCTGGGACAGGCTCCTACAATGAGCAGTTCTTC
cdr3_aa: CASSVAGTGSYNEQFF

d_call: TRBD1
j_call: TRBJ2-3
v_call: TRBV7-6
clone_size: -
cdr3_nt: TGTGCCAGCAGCTTAGCCGGACAGGGTTGGAGCACAGATACGCAGTATTTT
cdr3_aa: CASSLAGQGWSTDTQYF

d_call: -
j_call: TRBJ2-7
v_call: TRBV28
clone_size: -
cdr3_nt: TGTGCCAGCAGTAGCCCTTGGGCTCCCACCTACGAGCAGTACTTC
cdr3_aa: CASSSPWAPTYEQYF

d_call: -
j_call: TRBJ1-4
v_call: TRBV29-1
clone_size: -
cdr3_nt: TGCAGCGTTGCTGCACGGTATAATGAAAAACTGTTTTTT
cdr3_aa: CSVAARYNEKLFF

d_call: TRBD1
j_call: TRBJ1-2
v_call: TRBV4-1
clone_size: few
cdr3_nt: TGCGCCAGCAGCTCGCCGGGACAGAGAGGAGGCTACACCTTC
cdr3_aa: CASSSPGQRGGYTF

d_call: TRBD1
j_call: TRBJ1-5
v_call: TRBV7-9
clone_size: -
cdr3_nt: TGTGCCAGCAGCTCCCCCGGGACAGACAATCAGCCCCAGCATTTT
cdr3_aa: CASSSPGTDNQPQHF

d_call: -
j_call: TRBJ2-7
v_call: TRBV18
clone_size: -
cdr3_nt: TGTGCCAGCTCACCATCTACCCGGGATACCTACGAGCAGTACTTC
cdr3_aa: CASSPSTRDTYEQYF

d_call: TRBD1
j_call: TRBJ1-1
v_call: TRBV11-3
clone_size: -
cdr3_nt: TGTGCCAGCAGCTTAATGAAAGGGGGCGGCATGAACACTGAAGCTTTCTTT
cdr3_aa: CASSLMKGGGMNTEAFF

d_call: TRBD1
j_call: TRBJ1-3
v_call: TRBV5-6
clone_size: -
cdr3_nt: TGTGCCAGCAGCTTCGGGACAGGGGCATCTGGAAACACCATATATTTT
cdr3_aa: CASSFGTGASGNTIYF

d_call: -
j_call: TRBJ2-1
v_call: TRBV19
clone_size: once
cdr3_nt: TGTGCCAGTAGTATGGAATCTTACAGGGTGTGGGGCAATGAGCAGTTCTTC
cdr3_aa: CASSMESYRVWGNEQFF

d_call: TRBD2
j_call: TRBJ2-1
v_call: TRBV6-6
clone_size: -
cdr3_nt: TGTGCCAGCAGGCTAGCGGGGGAAGTGGGGAATGAGCAGTTCTTC
cdr3_aa: CASRLAGEVGNEQFF

d_call: -
j_call: TRBJ1-3
v_call: TRBV7-8
clone_size: -
cdr3_nt: TGTGCCAGCGGCACCTCTGGAAACACCATATATTTT
cdr3_aa: CASGTSGNTIYF

d_call: -
j_call: TRBJ1-5
v_call: TRBV6-6
clone_size: few
cdr3_nt: TGTGCCAGCAGTTACTCGGCAGGGAAAGGCAATCAGCCCCAGCATTTT
cdr3_aa: CASSYSAGKGNQPQHF

d_call: -
j_call: TRBJ1-2
v_call: TRBV6-5
clone_size: -
cdr3_nt: TGTGCCAGCAGCTCCCGACAGATCTATGGCTACACCTTC
cdr3_aa: CASSSRQIYGYTF

d_call: -
j_call: TRBJ1-5
v_call: TRBV11-2
clone_size: once
cdr3_nt: TGTGCCAGCAGCTTAGATCCGAGGGAGCCCCAGCATTTT
cdr3_aa: CASSLDPREPQHF

d_call: -
j_call: TRBJ2-3
v_call: TRBV9
clone_size: few
cdr3_nt: TGTGCCAGCAGCGTAGGTTCCCGGGATAGAAGGGGGACAGATACGCAGTATTTT
cdr3_aa: CASSVGSRDRRGTDTQYF

d_call: -
j_call: TRBJ1-3
v_call: TRBV6-1
clone_size: -
cdr3_nt: TGTGCCAGCAGGGTCGCCCGGGTTGCTGGAAACACCATATATTTT
cdr3_aa: CASRVARVAGNTIYF

d_call: TRBD1
j_call: TRBJ2-7
v_call: TRBV9
clone_size: -
cdr3_nt: TGTGCCAGCAGCGCCGTTGACAGGGGGGGCGACGAGCAGTACTTC
cdr3_aa: CASSAVDRGGDEQYF

d_call: TRBD2
j_call: TRBJ2-3
v_call: TRBV7-9
clone_size: -
cdr3_nt: TGTGCCAGCAGCTCCGGCGGGGGAACAGATACGCAGTATTTT
cdr3_aa: CASSSGGGTDTQYF

d_call: TRBD2
j_call: TRBJ2-2
v_call: TRBV7-7
clone_size: few
cdr3_nt: TGTGCCAGCAGCCATGGGGGGGGTATCGACACCGGGGAGCTGTTTTTT
cdr3_aa: CASSHGGGIDTGELFF

d_call: -
j_call: TRBJ2-7
v_call: TRBV9
clone_size: -
cdr3_nt: TGTGCCAGCAGCAGTACTAGCAGGGGGAAGGAGTACTTC
cdr3_aa: CASSSTSRGKEYF

d_call: -
j_call: TRBJ2-1
v_call: TRBV10-2
clone_size: -
cdr3_nt: TGCGCCAGCAGACCGGGACAAAGCAATGAGCAGTTCTTC
cdr3_aa: CASRPGQSNEQFF

d_call: -
j_call: TRBJ1-3
v_call: TRBV6-1
clone_size: -
cdr3_nt: TGTGCCAGCAGGGTACAGGGTAGGGACACCATATATTTT
cdr3_aa: CASRVQGRDTIYF

d_call: -
j_call: TRBJ2-2
v_call: TRBV9
clone_size: -
cdr3_nt: TGTGCCAGCAGCGTAGACTCCCTCTCCCGGGAGCTGTTTTTT
cdr3_aa: CASSVDSLSRELFF

d_call: TRBD1
j_call: TRBJ1-1
v_call: TRBV7-9
clone_size: -
cdr3_nt: TGTGCCAGCAGCCAAGGCTCCGGGACAGCGAACACTGAAGCTTTCTTT
cdr3_aa: CASSQGSGTANTEAFF

d_call: -
j_call: TRBJ1-1
v_call: TRBV18
clone_size: -
cdr3_nt: TGTGCCAGCTCACCACTACGACAGGCCGGGGGGACTGAAGCTTTCTTT
cdr3_aa: CASSPLRQAGGTEAFF

d_call: -
j_call: TRBJ2-1
v_call: TRBV4-2
clone_size: -
cdr3_nt: TGTGCCAGCAGCCAACTACAGTATACCGACAAGAGCTCCTACAATGAGCAGTTCTTC
cdr3_aa: CASSQLQYTDKSSYNEQFF

d_call: TRBD2
j_call: TRBJ2-2
v_call: TRBV11-3
clone_size: -
cdr3_nt: TGTGCCAGCAGCTTAGATCTAGGACTAGCGGGACAAAACACCGGGGAGCTGTTTTTT
cdr3_aa: CASSLDLGLAGQNTGELFF

d_call: TRBD2
j_call: TRBJ2-5
v_call: TRBV11-2
clone_size: -
cdr3_nt: TGTGCCAGCAGCTTAAGGACTAGCTTAGAGACCCAGTACTTC
cdr3_aa: CASSLRTSLETQYF